Listed below are T cell receptor beta chains from one sample, sequenced in a study of blood T cell repertoires in COVID-19. Repertoires were generated with immunoSEQ multiplex PCR, while TCRdb's copy carries only in-frame clones and drops some. Of about 430,000 clones in the sample, approximately 90% were seen once. The sequenced sample consisted of peripheral blood. The receptors originated from a man aged 18 to 29 with COVID-19, enrolled during active disease. Each CDR3 is given with its conserved first and last residue. The D gene is left open where the match is weak. The listing skips clone size in some rows; elsewhere it reads once, few, many or a size class.

TRBV5-6,TRBJ1-6,.,.,TGTGCCAGCAGCTTGATGCAGGGCATGGGGTCACCCCTCCACTTT,CASSLMQGMGSPLHF
TRBV7-9,TRBJ2-7,TRBD1,.,TGTGCCAGCAGCTTACCAGGGGGTGGATACGAGCAGTACTTC,CASSLPGGGYEQYF
TRBV11-2,TRBJ2-3,.,.,TGTGCCAGCAGCTTTTATGGTGGGGGGTCCACAGATACGCAGTATTTT,CASSFYGGGSTDTQYF
TRBV7-2,TRBJ2-1,TRBD2,.,TGTGCCAGCAGCTCACTAGCGGGGGGGCTTTTGGAGCAGTTCTTC,CASSSLAGGLLEQFF
TRBV15,TRBJ2-7,.,.,TGTGCCACCAGCAAATACGAAAGAGTGGACACGTCCTACGAGCAGTACTTC,CATSKYERVDTSYEQYF
TRBV12-5,TRBJ1-2,TRBD1,.,TGTGCTAGTGGTCCAGGACAGGGCAATGGCTACACCTTC,CASGPGQGNGYTF
TRBV9,TRBJ1-4,TRBD1,.,TGTGCCAGCAGCGTCAGGGGGTGGACTAATGAAAAACTGTTTTTT,CASSVRGWTNEKLFF
TRBV6-1,TRBJ1-2,TRBD1,.,TGTGCCAGCAGGGAATCAGGGGGCGCGTTAGTGTGGTATGGCTACACCTTC,CASRESGGALVWYGYTF
TRBV6-1,TRBJ1-5,.,.,TGTGCCAGCAGTGAACGGGGAACAGGGCAAGAGCCCCAGCATTTT,CASSERGTGQEPQHF
TRBV19,TRBJ1-4,.,.,TGTGCCACCAGGGGACACCAGAATGAAAAACTGTTTTTT,CATRGHQNEKLFF
TRBV19,TRBJ2-4,.,once,TGTGCCAGTAGTATGGGGGGAGCGACCAAAAACATTCAGTACTTC,CASSMGGATKNIQYF
TRBV19,TRBJ2-2,TRBD2,.,TGTGCCAGTAGTAAGGTCCTAGCGGGAGCCGCCGGGGAGCTGTTTTTT,CASSKVLAGAAGELFF
TRBV27,TRBJ2-7,.,.,TGTGCCAGCAGCGACAGGTCCAGCTCCTACGAGCAGTACTTC,CASSDRSSSYEQYF
TRBV15,TRBJ2-7,TRBD1,.,TGTGCCACCAGCAGAGAGCGGCAGGGGGTGAGCGAGCAGTACTTC,CATSRERQGVSEQYF
TRBV6-5,TRBJ2-7,TRBD2,.,TGTGCCAGCAAACTAGCGGGAGGCTCCCTTAAGGAGCAGTACTTC,CASKLAGGSLKEQYF
TRBV9,TRBJ2-3,TRBD2,.,TGTGCCAGCAGCGCTTTAGCGGGGGGGCCTGTAGATACGCAGTATTTT,CASSALAGGPVDTQYF
TRBV14,TRBJ2-7,.,.,TGTGCCAGCAGCCAATCATTGGACTTCTACGAGCAGTACTTC,CASSQSLDFYEQYF
TRBV9,TRBJ1-4,.,.,TGTGCCAGCAGCCCCAGCTCGGCGGCTAATGAAAAACTGTTTTTT,CASSPSSAANEKLFF
TRBV27,TRBJ1-4,TRBD1,.,TGTGCCAGCAGTTTATGGGGGACAGGGTCGGTCGGAAAACTGTTTTTT,CASSLWGTGSVGKLFF
TRBV19,TRBJ1-5,.,.,TGTGCCAGTAGTTTCGGGGGAGACGGCAATCAGCCCCAGCATTTT,CASSFGGDGNQPQHF
TRBV7-8,TRBJ1-1,TRBD1,.,TGTGCCAGCAGCTTGTTCTCCGGGACAGGGGACACTGAAGCTTTCTTT,CASSLFSGTGDTEAFF
TRBV6-5,TRBJ1-1,.,.,TGTGCCAGCACACCCGATCGGGGTGAAGCTTTCTTT,CASTPDRGEAFF
TRBV11-2,TRBJ2-1,TRBD2,.,TGTGCCAGCACCTTAGGCAAAGCGGGAGGGGGTAATGAGCAGTTCTTC,CASTLGKAGGGNEQFF
TRBV7-9,TRBJ2-5,.,.,TGTGCCAGCAGCTCCGCGACGTGGGGCGGAGAGACCCAGTACTTC,CASSSATWGGETQYF
TRBV4-1,TRBJ1-5,.,.,TGCGCCAGCAGCCCTGACTCAGACAGAGGACAGCCCCAGCATTTT,CASSPDSDRGQPQHF
TRBV4-2,TRBJ2-7,.,.,TGTGCCAGCAGCCAAGTCCCTACCTACGAGCAGTACTTC,CASSQVPTYEQYF
TRBV18,TRBJ2-7,TRBD1,.,TGTGCCAGCTCACCCCTGAGACAGGGGGGAATCTACGAGCAGTACTTC,CASSPLRQGGIYEQYF
TRBV10-3,TRBJ2-1,TRBD2,.,TGTGCCATGAGAGTGGGGTCTAGCGGGGCCCCGGGGAATGAGCAGTTCTTC,CAMRVGSSGAPGNEQFF
TRBV5-1,TRBJ2-1,.,.,TGCGCCAGCTCACAACAGGGTTTGACGTACAATGAGCAGTTCTTC,CASSQQGLTYNEQFF
TRBV3-1/TRBV3-2,TRBJ2-3,.,.,TGTGCCAGCAGCCAAGATATGAGACTAGGGGTAGATACGCAGTATTTT,CASSQDMRLGVDTQYF
TRBV7-9,TRBJ1-2,TRBD1,.,TGTGCCAGCAGCTTAGCGGTATCAGGGGGAAATGGCTACACCTTC,CASSLAVSGGNGYTF
TRBV19,TRBJ1-1,TRBD1,.,TGTGCCAGTTCTCATTTACGGACAGGGGGAAACACTGAAGCTTTCTTT,CASSHLRTGGNTEAFF
TRBV7-2,TRBJ2-4,TRBD1,once,TGTGCCAGCAGCCCAGACAGGGGGAACATTCAGTACTTC,CASSPDRGNIQYF
TRBV6-5,TRBJ1-1,.,.,TGTGCCAGCAGCGCGGGGCGTAACACTGAAGCTTTCTTT,CASSAGRNTEAFF
TRBV19,TRBJ2-5,.,.,TGTGCCAGTGGGGATACTAGCCGTGGCGAGACCCAGTACTTC,CASGDTSRGETQYF
TRBV4-1,TRBJ1-1,TRBD1,.,TGCGCCAGCAGCCAGGAAAGCCGGGACAGGGGGCTGGAAGCTTTCTTT,CASSQESRDRGLEAFF
TRBV9,TRBJ1-3,TRBD1,once,TGTGCCAGCAGCGCGACGACAGGGGCCGGAAACACCATATATTTT,CASSATTGAGNTIYF
TRBV9,TRBJ1-1,.,.,TGTGCCAGCAGCCCGGTTCGCTCGAACACTGAAGCTTTCTTT,CASSPVRSNTEAFF
TRBV27,TRBJ1-6,.,.,TGTGCCAGCAGTTTGCAGGGTACTAATTCACCCCTCCACTTT,CASSLQGTNSPLHF
TRBV5-5,TRBJ1-5,TRBD1,once,TGTGCCAGCAGCCTACTTGACAGGGATGATCAGCCCCAGCATTTT,CASSLLDRDDQPQHF
TRBV12-5,TRBJ1-4,.,.,TGTGCTAGTGGTTTGGTCTCGACAGGCCTTAATGAAAAACTGTTTTTT,CASGLVSTGLNEKLFF
TRBV6-1,TRBJ1-1,.,.,TGTGCCAGCAGTGAACAGGGTTTAGTTGGCACTGAAGCTTTCTTT,CASSEQGLVGTEAFF
TRBV3-1/TRBV3-2,TRBJ2-1,.,.,TGTGCCAGCAGCCGCAGGGACTTCAGGGCCTACAATGAGCAGTTCTTC,CASSRRDFRAYNEQFF
TRBV19,TRBJ1-1,.,.,TGTGCCAGTAGTATAGATGGAGCCCAAGACACTGAAGCTTTCTTT,CASSIDGAQDTEAFF
TRBV4-2,TRBJ2-7,.,.,TGTGCCAGCAGCCAAGACAATTCCTACGAGCAGTACTTC,CASSQDNSYEQYF
TRBV10-3,TRBJ1-2,.,.,TGTGCCATCAGTGAAATAGATACAGACTATGGCTACGCCTTC,CAISEIDTDYGYAF
TRBV7-8,TRBJ2-4,TRBD1,.,TGTGCCAGCAGCTTAGTTTTGAGGGGGCTAGCCAAAAACATTCAGTACTTC,CASSLVLRGLAKNIQYF
TRBV7-9,TRBJ1-1,.,.,TGTGCCAGCAGCTTTACTCCAGGGCAGAACACTGAAGCTTTCTTT,CASSFTPGQNTEAFF
TRBV7-2,TRBJ2-5,.,.,TGTGCCAGCAGCTTTGTCCCCGGGCCGGGGAAAGAGACCCAGTACTTC,CASSFVPGPGKETQYF
TRBV4-2,TRBJ2-1,TRBD2,.,TGTGCCAGCAGCCAAGATTCTAGCGGGGGGGTAGGGCTATACAATGAGCAGTTCTTC,CASSQDSSGGVGLYNEQFF
TRBV5-1,TRBJ2-7,TRBD1,.,TGCGCCAGCAGCGGGGGACAGGCAATCTCCTACGAGCAGTACTTC,CASSGGQAISYEQYF
TRBV11-1,TRBJ2-2,.,.,TGTGCCAGCAGCCCCGGACTCGCTTCAGGGGAGCTGTTTTTT,CASSPGLASGELFF
TRBV6-1,TRBJ1-5,TRBD1,.,TGTGCCAGCAGTGAAAAGTTGGGACAGGCGACCAATCAGCCCCAGCATTTT,CASSEKLGQATNQPQHF
TRBV19,TRBJ2-2,.,.,TGTGCCAGTAGCGCAACAGTAAGGGAGCTGTTTTTT,CASSATVRELFF
TRBV7-2,TRBJ2-1,TRBD2,.,TGTGCCAGCAGCTTGTACACAACAGCGGGGGTGCAGTTCTTC,CASSLYTTAGVQFF
TRBV27,TRBJ1-1,.,.,TGTGCCAGCAGTTTACGGGGAAGTACTGAAGCTTTCTTT,CASSLRGSTEAFF
TRBV24-1,TRBJ2-5,TRBD2,.,TGTGCCACCCAGCGGGAGTGGGGAGAGACCCAGTACTTC,CATQREWGETQYF